This T cell receptor beta chain was captured in a study of blood T cell repertoires in COVID-19. About the study: Samples taken during acute and convalescent COVID-19 were collected in the United States, Italy and Spain.

The germline V gene has CDR1 SGHTA and CDR2 FQGTGA. The V gene end was trimmed by 1 base and the J gene end by 0 bases; junction bases not matched to a gene: 1. This CDR3 region has 15 residues. The authors' processing: Reference gene primer amplification yielded estimated nucleated cell counts. Sequencing used immunoSEQ multiplex PCR; TCRdb keeps in-frame clones, though not all of them. That table supplies the V and J calls and clone size; D and trimming were determined from the DNA. The table lists approximately 240,000 clones, approximately 91% of them singletons, with around 2.2% in the top ten. The chain is built from TRBV7-3 and TRBJ2-3; 7 nucleotides match TRBD2. The sequence was collected from a woman between 35 and 50 years old who had recovered from COVID-19. Sequenced input: peripheral blood. The CDR3 loop is CASSLRGGSTDTQYF. The DNA of the CDR3 is TGTGCCAGCAGCTTAAGGGGAGGGAGCACAGATACGCAGTATTTT.